This entry lists 9 T cell receptor beta chains sequenced from one sample in a study of T cell responses to AZD1222 COVID-19 vaccine. The protocol was immunoSEQ multiplex PCR, while the TCRdb copy is restricted to in-frame clones and leaves out a portion. Of tens of thousands of clones in the sample, 90% to 95% are singletons; the top ten hold 3.5% to 5.5%. The sequenced sample was peripheral blood, obtained on day 0 of MenACWY control vaccination. The receptors shown here come from an adult in good health.

This rearrangement joins TRBV7-9 to TRBJ1-1; weak D call: TRBD1 (6 bases). This CDR3 is 13 amino acids long. Trimming took 4 bases from V and 7 from J, leaving 13 bases between them. The germline V gene has CDR1 SEHNR and CDR2 FQNEAQ (reference sequence). CDR3 protein: CASSSQGVNEAFF. The CDR3 coding sequence is TGTGCCAGCAGCTCACAGGGAGTGAATGAAGCTTTCTTT.

The chain couples TRBV3-1 (or the pseudogene TRBV3-2) to TRBJ2-7; D is undetermined. V was pared by 11 bases and J by 5 bases, with 7 bases between. Germline lookup yields CDR1 LGHDT and CDR2 YNNKEL (reference sequence). The CDR3 contains 9 residues. CDR3 nucleotides: TGTGCCTATCGCCACGAGCAGTACTTC. This codes for CAYRHEQYF.

CDR3 DNA sequence: TGTGCCAGCAGACAGCCGCCAGCCTTGAGGGAAAAACTGTTTTTT. It yields the protein CASRQPPALREKLFF. J is TRBJ1-4 and V is TRBV27; D unresolved. Germline CDR1 reads MNHEY; CDR2 reads SMNVEV (reference sequence). The CDR3 loop spans 15 amino acids. Trimming shortened V by 6 bases and J by 8 bases, and 19 bases separated the two germline ends.

A single count supports this clone. The V and J genes are TRBV27 and TRBJ1-5; a weak D match, TRBD1 (6 bases). Per germline, CDR1 MNHEY and CDR2 SMNVEV (reference sequence). Trimming took off 6 bases at V and 2 bases at J, with 20 bases between the two ends. The length of the CDR3 is 17 residues. The CDR3 loop reads CASRSGGPAPGNQPQHF. Here the CDR3 DNA reads TGTGCCAGCAGATCGGGGGGGCCGGCCCCTGGCAATCAGCCCCAGCATTTT.

The V and J genes are TRBV20-1 and TRBJ2-1; D is possibly TRBD2 (5 bases). From germline, CDR1 is DFQATT and CDR2 SNEGSKA (reference sequence). CDR3 size: 11 residues. The germline V and J ends were trimmed by 5 bases and 9 bases, with 11 bases remaining between them. CDR3 amino acids: CSALGLAEQFF. CDR3 bases: TGCAGTGCTTTAGGACTGGCTGAGCAGTTCTTC.

Note on this clone: The sample holds other DNA sequences that translate to the same CDR3. The V gene is TRBV10-2, the J gene TRBJ2-7; 9 nucleotides match TRBD1. The germline CDR1 and CDR2 sequences are WSHSY and SAAADI. V was pared by 6 bases and J by 3 bases, with 3 bases of the junction left unmatched. The CDR3 is made up of 13 amino acids. CDR3 region: CASSRDRDYEQYF. CDR3 DNA sequence: TGCGCCAGCAGCCGGGACAGGGACTACGAGCAGTACTTC.

The chain carries TRBV7-7 and TRBJ1-5, with a weak D call TRBD1 (5 bases). There are 13 residues in the CDR3. CDR1 and CDR2 (germline): SSHAT, FNYEAQ (reference sequence). The V and J ends lost 2 bases and 6 bases respectively, with 8 bases between them. The CDR3 region has the DNA TGTGCCAGCAGCTTACTCGGGGGTCAGCCCCAGCATTTT. Translating it yields CASSLLGGQPQHF. Supplemented by reference TRBV7-7 and TRBJ1-5, the full variable domain reads GAGVSQSPRYKVTKRGQDVTLRCDPISSHATLYWYQQALGQGPEFLTYFNYEAQPDKSGLPSDRFSAERPEGSISTLTIQRTEQRDSAMYRCASSLLGGQPQHFGDGTRLSIL.

The V gene is TRBV24-1, the J gene TRBJ2-2; D gene ambiguous. Per germline, CDR1 KGHDR and CDR2 SFDVKD. V shed 6 bases and J shed 7 bases, with 5 bases lying between them. This CDR3 has 11 residues. CDR3 sequence (DNA): TGTGCCACCAGTTTGAACGGGGAGCTGTTTTTT. Translated: CATSLNGELFF.

This clone was detected only a few times. The CDR3 loop is CASSPRDRSNSPLHF. Here the CDR3 DNA reads TGTGCCAGCAGTCCCCGGGACAGGAGTAATTCACCCCTCCACTTT. J is TRBJ1-6 and V is TRBV6-5, with 8 bases matching TRBD1. With V trimmed by 5 bases and J by 6 bases, 6 bases remained unmatched. CDR3 length equals 15 residues. The germline V gene encodes CDR1 MNHEY and CDR2 SVGAGI.